This TCR beta chain was identified during a study of graft-versus-host responses after intestinal transplantation. At the level of the study: Multivisceral, liver-intestinal, or isolated intestinal grafts were transplanted into recipients. Recipients uniformly received anti-thymocyte globulin induction, followed by tacrolimus and steroids for roughly three years.

Clones were read by immunoSEQ multiplex PCR, and TCRdb kept only the in-frame ones, dropping some. The sample has about 93,000 clones; about 93% are singletons. Germline V gives CDR1 LNHDA, CDR2 SQIVND (reference sequence). The CDR3 spans 13 residues. The ends were cut back, 7 bases at V and 1 base at J, with 10 bases in the middle. Overall study findings and caveats: Some GvH clones were seen earlier in gut or blood, suggesting intestinal origin. Peak circulating GvH clone levels were associated with early post-transplant HvG declines.

Of note for this clone: The antigen is undetermined.

Specimen: unstimulated CD8+ T cells sorted from spleen or lymph node cells, collected before intestinal transplant. This TCR was recovered from a human donor who received an intestinal transplant. The chain links TRBV19 to TRBJ1-1; D may be TRBD1 (5 bases). The CDR3 spells CASKVQANTEAFF. CDR3 nucleotide sequence: TGTGCCAGTAAAGTACAGGCGAACACTGAAGCTTTCTTT.